Presented here are 11 T cell receptor beta chains from one specimen sequenced in a study of graft-versus-host responses after intestinal transplantation (dated by TCRdb to the early 2020s). Their antigen targets remain unknown. This sample's time point label indicates: cells obtained before transplantation from donor or recipient. The protocol used for the library was the immunoSEQ multiplex PCR assay. TCRdb's version of the immuneACCESS table is confined to in-frame rearrangements and falls short of the full clone set. An unresolved V gene accounts for under half of the shortfall where checked; the remainder is of unknown origin. This sample is represented by about 82,000 clones; about nine tenths of them were singletons. The leading ten clones occupy roughly 0.1% of the sample. This specimen consisted of unstimulated CD4+ T cells sorted from spleen or lymph node cells, obtained before intestinal transplant. All receptors derive from a human donor who received an intestinal transplant.

Concerning this clone itself: Other nucleotide sequences from this sample produce the same CDR3. The rearrangement links TRBV5-1 to TRBJ2-3; 8 positions match TRBD2. Germline V gene data show CDR1 as SGHRS and CDR2 as YFSETQ. The CDR3 totals 16 residues. The J segment lost 0 bases and the V segment lost 2 bases, leaving 5 bases of the junction unmatched. The CDR3 here is CASSLLAGGSTDTQYF. CDR3 sequence (DNA): TGCGCCAGCAGCTTACTCGCGGGGGGTAGCACAGATACGCAGTATTTT.

The CDR3 bases are TGTGCCAGCAGTCAGGGGGCCTCTGGAAACACCATATATTTT. Its translation is CASSQGASGNTIYF. The chain links TRBV6-5 to TRBJ1-3, with 8 bases lining up with TRBD1. The junction had 0 bases not matched to a gene; V was cut back by 5 bases and J by 0 bases. Germline CDR1 and CDR2: MNHEY and SVGAGI. This CDR3 is built from 14 residues.

V is TRBV4-3 and J is TRBJ2-7, with a tentative D call TRBD2 (6 bases). V was clipped by 4 bases and J by 3 bases, with 13 bases between them. This CDR3 is 14 amino acids long. Germline lookup yields CDR1 LGHNA and CDR2 YSLEER. As DNA, the CDR3 is TGCGCCAGCAGCCCAGGGACTCGCCTCTACGAGCAGTACTTC. It yields the protein CASSPGTRLYEQYF.

The rearrangement joins TRBV18 to TRBJ1-1; D unresolved. Germline values: CDR1 KGHSH, CDR2 LQKENI. There are 15 residues in the CDR3. The V and J ends lost 4 bases and 4 bases respectively, with 16 bases between them. The CDR3 coding sequence is TGTGCCAGCTCACTACGGGCAGACTATTCCACTGAAGCTTTCTTT. This codes for CASSLRADYSTEAFF.

This chain links TRBV30 with TRBJ2-1; TRBD2 agrees at 15 bases. The CDR3 loop spans 16 amino acids. Germline trimming cut 0 bases from V and 8 bases from J; bases unmatched to any gene: 5. Looked up from germline, CDR1 is GTSNPN and CDR2 is SVGIG (reference sequence). The CDR3 coding sequence is TGTGCCTGGAGTGTAGGACTAGCGGGGGGGCTCTATGAGCAGTTCTTC. It is translated as CAWSVGLAGGLYEQFF.

The rearrangement links TRBV11-1 to TRBJ2-3; TRBD2 agrees at 11 bases. The CDR3 length is 16 residues. V shed 1 base, J shed 5 bases, and the junction held 5 bases outside the gene matches. The germline CDR1 and CDR2 sequences are SGHAT and FQDESV (reference sequence). CDR3 coding DNA: TGTGCCAGCAGCTTAGGGATAGCGGGGGGGAGAGATACGCAGTATTTT. Its protein product is CASSLGIAGGRDTQYF. Looking up the rest from reference TRBV11-1 and TRBJ2-3 gives the full variable domain: EAEVAQSPRYKITEKSQAVAFWCDPISGHATLYWYRQILGQGPELLVQFQDESVVDDSQLPKDRFSAERLKGVDSTLKIQPAELGDSAMYLCASSLGIAGGRDTQYFGPGTRLTVL.

The V call is TRBV9, the J call TRBJ1-1; TRBD1 agrees at 10 bases. Trimming at V came to 4 bases and at J to 10 bases, leaving 7 bases not matched to a gene. The length of the CDR3 is 13 residues. Germline CDR1 reads SGDLS; CDR2 reads YYNGEE. The CDR3 sequence: CASSNRDRGLAFF. CDR3 in DNA: TGTGCCAGCAGCAACCGGGACAGGGGATTAGCTTTCTTT.

This chain links TRBV19 with TRBJ2-3; TRBD2 matches 7 bases. J gave up 0 bases and V 5 bases, and 5 bases lay outside the gene matches. The CDR3 has 15 amino acids. Per the germline V gene, CDR1 is LNHDA and CDR2 is SQIVND (reference sequence). CDR3 protein: CASSFGGGSTDTQYF. As DNA, the CDR3 is TGTGCCAGTAGTTTTGGGGGGGGAAGCACAGATACGCAGTATTTT.

The rearrangement joins TRBV4-3 to TRBJ2-1; maybe TRBD2 (6 bases). This CDR3 spans 14 amino acids. V was clipped by 0 bases and J by 6 bases, with 9 bases between them. Germline CDR1 LGHNA, CDR2 YSLEER. The chain's CDR3 is CASSQEIGGNEQFF. The CDR3 DNA reads as TGCGCCAGCAGCCAAGAGATCGGGGGCAATGAGCAGTTCTTC.

The chain employs TRBV14 and TRBJ1-2, with D possibly TRBD1 on 5 matching bases. The V gene's germline CDR1 is SGHDN and CDR2 FVKESK. Trimming took 1 base from V and 4 from J, leaving 13 bases between them. This CDR3 spans 15 amino acids. CDR3 region: CASSQVRQGGYGYTF. CDR3 nucleotide sequence: TGTGCCAGCAGCCAAGTCCGGCAGGGAGGCTATGGCTACACCTTC.

This clone was seen a single time. The V gene is TRBV4-3, the J gene TRBJ2-2; 8 bases agree with TRBD1. V was clipped by 0 bases and J by 1 base; unmatched bases: 4. Germline CDR1 is LGHNA and CDR2 is YSLEER. This CDR3 has 17 amino acids. The CDR3 sequence: CASSQDSGTGNTGELFF. CDR3 bases: TGCGCCAGCAGCCAAGATTCTGGGACAGGGAACACCGGGGAGCTGTTTTTT.